This T cell receptor beta chain was captured by sequencing in a study of cytomegalovirus exposure and HLA in healthy donors. Study-wide findings and caveats: Prior analysis indicated that the majority of TCR beta V segments exhibited productivity approximately 90% or approximately 30% of the time. HLA alleles showed associations with 15,000 to 20,000 TCR beta sequences in a later analysis, at a 0.05 false discovery rate. Clonal expansion, a later analysis showed, was greater in HLA-associated TCR beta chains than in equally common others.

The CDR3 is made up of 19 amino acids. V trimming: 1 base; J trimming: 0 bases; junction bases outside the gene matches: 10. Per germline, CDR1 LNHDA and CDR2 SQIVND (reference sequence). For this clone: The antigen remains undetermined.

The PCR made use of 60 Vbeta and 13 Jbeta primers. Clones were read by immunoSEQ multiplex PCR, and TCRdb kept only the in-frame ones, dropping some. Counted here are some 150,000 clones, 75% to 85% occurring once; the ten biggest clones make up 8.1%. The material sequenced was PBMCs. V usage is TRBV19 and J usage is TRBJ2-1; TRBD2 agrees at 9 bases. This receptor was obtained from a woman in her fifties or sixties in good health and CMV-seropositive. The CDR3 region is CASSIASGTSFLSYNEQFF. The CDR3 region has the DNA TGTGCCAGTAGTATAGCCTCCGGGACTAGCTTCCTCTCCTACAATGAGCAGTTCTTC.